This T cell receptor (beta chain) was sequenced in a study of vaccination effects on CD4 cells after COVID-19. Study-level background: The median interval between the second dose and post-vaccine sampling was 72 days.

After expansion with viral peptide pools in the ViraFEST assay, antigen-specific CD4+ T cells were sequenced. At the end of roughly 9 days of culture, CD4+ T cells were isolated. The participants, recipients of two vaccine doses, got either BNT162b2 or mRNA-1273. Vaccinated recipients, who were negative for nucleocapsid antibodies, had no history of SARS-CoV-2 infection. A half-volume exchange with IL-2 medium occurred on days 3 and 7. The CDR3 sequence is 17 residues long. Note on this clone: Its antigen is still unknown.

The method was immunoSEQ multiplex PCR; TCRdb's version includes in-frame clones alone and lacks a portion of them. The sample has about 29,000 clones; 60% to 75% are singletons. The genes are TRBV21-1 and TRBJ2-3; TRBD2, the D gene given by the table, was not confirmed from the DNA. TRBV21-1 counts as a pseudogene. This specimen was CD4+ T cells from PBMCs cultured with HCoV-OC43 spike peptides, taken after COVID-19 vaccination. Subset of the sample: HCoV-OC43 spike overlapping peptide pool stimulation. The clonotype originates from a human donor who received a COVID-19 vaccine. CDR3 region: CASSTLRPRICTDTQYF. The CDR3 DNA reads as TGTGCCAGCAGCACACTGCGGCCCCGTATTTGCACAGATACGCAGTATTTT.